These T cell receptor beta chains were read from a single sample in a study of cytomegalovirus exposure and HLA in healthy donors. Assay used: immunoSEQ multiplex PCR; TCRdb lists only in-frame clones, some missing. The sample carries around 130,000 clones, 65% to 90% recorded once. The sequenced sample consisted of PBMCs. These receptors all come from a girl aged 2 to 10 in good health and CMV-seronegative. CDR3s include the opening cysteine and the closing phenylalanine or tryptophan.

TRBJ2-2 | TRBV5-1 | CASSSTGGMNTGELFF
TRBJ2-2 | TRBV9 | CASNDPGQGPTGELFF
TRBJ2-7 | TRBV7-9 | CASSTTGGSPFEQYF
TRBJ2-2 | TRBV7-6 | CASSPTTGDTGELFF
TRBJ1-5 | TRBV30 | CAWSLRNSNQPQHF
TRBJ1-4 | TRBV6-6 | CASSYSGTGGEKLFF
TRBJ2-7 | TRBV6-5 | CASSLTGPGLRHEQYF
TRBJ2-1 | TRBV11-2 | CASSDKLSSYNEQFF
- | TRBV27 | CASKLLANTYEQYF
TRBJ1-1 | TRBV11-2 | CASSLDVRAFF
TRBJ1-5 | TRBV18 | CASSPPGVGSNQPQHF
TRBJ2-3 | TRBV27 | CASSFGQTDTQYF
TRBJ1-5 | TRBV27 | CASSLGGGQGVYSNQPQHF
TRBJ1-4 | TRBV29-1 | CSVGGQGREKLFF
TRBJ2-6 | TRBV19 | CASSIQGASSGANVLTF
TRBJ2-1 | TRBV2 | CASSGHGDEQFF
TRBJ2-1 | TRBV6-5 | CASSRTSSYNEQFF
TRBJ2-5 | TRBV28 | CASSFPVGLAVEETQYF
TRBJ2-7 | TRBV7-9 | CASSRPDTSYEQYF
TRBJ2-5 | TRBV9 | CASSVIGGGGETQYF
TRBJ2-3 | TRBV10-3 | CAISVGTASTDTQYF
TRBJ1-2 | TRBV7-9 | CASSLSRYRGDYGYTF
TRBJ2-5 | TRBV5-8 | CASSLDRGRETQYF
TRBJ2-1 | TRBV7-9 | CASSLALRSSEQFF
TRBJ2-7 | TRBV9 | CASSPRGRQASYEQYF
TRBJ2-7 | TRBV2 | CASRHGQGPYEQYF
TRBJ2-5 | TRBV5-1 | CASSWARETQYF
TRBJ2-7 | TRBV9 | CASSEGVANYEQYF
TRBJ2-3 | TRBV28 | CASSPQRGSTDTQYF
TRBJ2-1 | TRBV6-1 | CASSLDRNSYNEQFF
TRBJ2-2 | TRBV11-2 | CASSVQGGNTGELFF
TRBJ1-6 | TRBV18 | CASSSRDINSPLHF
TRBJ1-5 | TRBV18 | CASSPRQGVNQPQHF
TRBJ1-5 | TRBV6-4 | CASSDSSGGSGQPQHF
TRBJ1-2 | TRBV6-5 | CASSRAPRQGGGYTF